The text below deals with one T cell receptor beta chain. Its matching antigen is unknown. TCRdb re-called the 5' RACE reads through MiXCR, storing one row per CDR3 protein. Here the sample spans under 600,000 distinct CDR3 sequences, roughly 22% being singletons. These data come from a study of T cells after yellow fever vaccination. Study-wide results and limits: Only a small proportion of the clonotypes turned up in both the CD4 and the CD8 compartments, likely arising from convergent recombination.

The germline V gene encodes CDR1 MNHEY and CDR2 SVGAGI. Trimming removed 2 bases at V and 3 bases at J, with 12 bases between. The CDR3 is made up of 15 amino acids. The V and J genes are TRBV6-5 and TRBJ2-3; D is possibly TRBD1 (5 bases). The source was PBMCs, collected 21 days after the first yellow fever vaccination. The sequence derives from a man in his late teens or twenties who received the YFV17D yellow fever vaccine. The CDR3 region is CASSYRGLGTDTQYF. As DNA, the CDR3 is TGTGCCAGCAGTTACAGGGGATTGGGTACAGATACGCAGTATTTT.